This T cell receptor (beta chain) was identified in a study of metastatic and nonmetastatic thyroid tumors. Across the whole study: Malignant thyroid and benign thyroid patients provided blood and tumor or nodule tissue whose repertoires were compared.

From the PCR reads, TCRdb re-called clones with MiXCR. The table lists some 45,000 clones, 16% of them singletons, with approximately 21% in the top ten. All patients were treatment-naive before thyroid surgery. This CDR3 is 15 amino acids long. V dropped 2 bases and J dropped 5 bases, with 12 bases sitting between them. This clone was recorded at least ten times. The antigen remains undetermined. Study results and caveats: Benign nodules were reported to have significantly lower TCR beta diversity than malignant thyroid tumors, in blood and tumor.

The clonotype originates from a female donor with papillary thyroid cancer or a benign thyroid nodule (not recorded which). Some clones in this sample may be carry-over from other donors' samples. The chain recombines TRBV12-3 or TRBV12-4 with TRBJ1-4; no reliable D call. Sequenced sample: blood. DNA of the CDR3: TGTGCCAGCAGTTTATCCCTCCAATTGAATGAAAAACTGTTTTTT. Translating gives CASSLSLQLNEKLFF.